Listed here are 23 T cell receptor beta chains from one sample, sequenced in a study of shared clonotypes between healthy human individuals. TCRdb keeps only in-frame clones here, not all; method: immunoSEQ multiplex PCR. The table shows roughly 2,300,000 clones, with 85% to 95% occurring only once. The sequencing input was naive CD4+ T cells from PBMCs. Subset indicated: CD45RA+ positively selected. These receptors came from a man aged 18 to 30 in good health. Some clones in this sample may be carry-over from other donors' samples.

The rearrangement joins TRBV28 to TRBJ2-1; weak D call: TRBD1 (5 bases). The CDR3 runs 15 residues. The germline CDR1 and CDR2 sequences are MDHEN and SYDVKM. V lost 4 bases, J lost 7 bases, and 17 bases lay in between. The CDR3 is CASSSGRKARNEQFF. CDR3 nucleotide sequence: TGTGCCAGCAGTTCAGGGCGGAAGGCTAGAAATGAGCAGTTCTTC.

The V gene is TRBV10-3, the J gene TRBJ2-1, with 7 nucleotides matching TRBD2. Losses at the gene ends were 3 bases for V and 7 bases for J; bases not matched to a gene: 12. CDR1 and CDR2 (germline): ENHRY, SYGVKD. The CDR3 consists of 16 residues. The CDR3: CAISDMGEGGGNEQFF. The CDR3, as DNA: TGTGCCATCAGTGACATGGGGGAGGGCGGGGGTAATGAGCAGTTCTTC.

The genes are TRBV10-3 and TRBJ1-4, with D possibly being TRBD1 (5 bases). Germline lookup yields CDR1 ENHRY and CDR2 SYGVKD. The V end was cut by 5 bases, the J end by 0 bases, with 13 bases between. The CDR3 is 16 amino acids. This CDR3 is CAISLVRDPTNEKLFF. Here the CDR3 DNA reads TGTGCCATCAGTTTAGTCAGGGACCCAACTAATGAAAAACTGTTTTTT.

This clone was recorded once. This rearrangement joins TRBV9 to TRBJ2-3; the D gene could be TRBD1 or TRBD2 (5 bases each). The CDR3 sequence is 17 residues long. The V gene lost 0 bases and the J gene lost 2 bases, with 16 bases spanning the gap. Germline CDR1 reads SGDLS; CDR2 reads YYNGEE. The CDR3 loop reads CASSVALGRTYTDTQYF. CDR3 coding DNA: TGTGCCAGCAGCGTAGCTTTGGGACGCACCTACACAGATACGCAGTATTTT.

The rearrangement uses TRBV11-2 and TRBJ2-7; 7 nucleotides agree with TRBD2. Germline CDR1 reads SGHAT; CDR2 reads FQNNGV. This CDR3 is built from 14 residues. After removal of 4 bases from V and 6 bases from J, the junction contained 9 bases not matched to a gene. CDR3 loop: CASSWEGWIGEQYF. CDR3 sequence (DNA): TGTGCCAGCAGCTGGGAGGGGTGGATCGGCGAGCAGTACTTC.

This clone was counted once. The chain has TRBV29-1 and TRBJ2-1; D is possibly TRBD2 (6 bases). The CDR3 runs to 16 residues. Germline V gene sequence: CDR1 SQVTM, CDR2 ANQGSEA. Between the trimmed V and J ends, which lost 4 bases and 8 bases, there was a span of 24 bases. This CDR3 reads CSVGPPGRGVRDEQFF. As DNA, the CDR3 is TGCAGCGTTGGCCCCCCGGGCCGCGGGGTGCGCGATGAGCAGTTCTTC.

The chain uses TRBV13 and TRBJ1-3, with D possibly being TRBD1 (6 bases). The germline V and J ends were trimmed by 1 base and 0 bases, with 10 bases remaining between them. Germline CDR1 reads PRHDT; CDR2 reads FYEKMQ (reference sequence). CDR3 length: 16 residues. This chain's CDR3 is CASSLVAGASGNTIYF. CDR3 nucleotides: TGTGCCAGCAGCTTAGTCGCGGGGGCCTCTGGAAACACCATATATTTT.

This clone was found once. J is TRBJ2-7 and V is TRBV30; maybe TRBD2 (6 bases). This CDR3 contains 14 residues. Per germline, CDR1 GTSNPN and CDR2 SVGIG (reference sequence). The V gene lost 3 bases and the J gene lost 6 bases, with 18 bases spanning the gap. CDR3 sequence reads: CAWRGGTRWAEQYF. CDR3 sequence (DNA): TGTGCCTGGAGGGGCGGGACGCGTTGGGCCGAGCAGTACTTC.

CDR3 DNA sequence: TGCGCCAGCAGCCAAGTGGGGGCCCGGGCAGATACGCAGTATTTT. It translates to CASSQVGARADTQYF. This chain links TRBV4-1 with TRBJ2-3; TRBD1 might be the D (6 bases). This CDR3 has 15 amino acids. Per the germline V gene, CDR1 is MGHRA and CDR2 is YSYEKL. Trimming took off 1 base at V and 4 bases at J, with 12 bases between the two ends.

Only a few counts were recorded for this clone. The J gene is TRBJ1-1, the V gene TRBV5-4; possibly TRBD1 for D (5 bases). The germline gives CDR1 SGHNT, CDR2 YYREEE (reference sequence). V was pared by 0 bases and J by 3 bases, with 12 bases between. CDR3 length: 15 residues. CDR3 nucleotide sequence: TGTGCCAGCAGCTTGGCGCAAACAGGTGACACTGAAGCTTTCTTT. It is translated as CASSLAQTGDTEAFF.

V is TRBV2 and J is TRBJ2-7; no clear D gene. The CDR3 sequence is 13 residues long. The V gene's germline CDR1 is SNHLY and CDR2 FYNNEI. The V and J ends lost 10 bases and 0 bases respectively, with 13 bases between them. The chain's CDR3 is CATTRSLSYEQYF. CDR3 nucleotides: TGTGCCACCACACGGTCCCTCTCCTACGAGCAGTACTTC.

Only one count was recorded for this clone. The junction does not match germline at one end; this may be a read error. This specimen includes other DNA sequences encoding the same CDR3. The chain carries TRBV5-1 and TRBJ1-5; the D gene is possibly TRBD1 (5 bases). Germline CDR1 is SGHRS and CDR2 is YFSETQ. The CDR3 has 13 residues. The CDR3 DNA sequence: TGCGCCAGCAGCTTGCGGGGCGATCAACCCCAGCATTTT. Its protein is CASSLRGDQPQHF.

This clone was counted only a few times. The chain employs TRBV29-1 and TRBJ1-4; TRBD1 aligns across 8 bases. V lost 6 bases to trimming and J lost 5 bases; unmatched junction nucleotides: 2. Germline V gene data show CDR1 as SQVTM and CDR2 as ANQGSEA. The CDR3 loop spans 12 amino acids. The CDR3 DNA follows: TGCAGCGTCCGGACAGGGAATGAAAAACTGTTTTTT. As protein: CSVRTGNEKLFF.

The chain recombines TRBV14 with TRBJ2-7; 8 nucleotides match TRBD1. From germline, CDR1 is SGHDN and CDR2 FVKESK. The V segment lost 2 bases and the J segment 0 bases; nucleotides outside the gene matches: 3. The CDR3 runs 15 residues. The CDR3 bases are TGTGCCAGCAGCCAAACCAGGGGGCCCTCCTACGAGCAGTACTTC. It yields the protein CASSQTRGPSYEQYF.

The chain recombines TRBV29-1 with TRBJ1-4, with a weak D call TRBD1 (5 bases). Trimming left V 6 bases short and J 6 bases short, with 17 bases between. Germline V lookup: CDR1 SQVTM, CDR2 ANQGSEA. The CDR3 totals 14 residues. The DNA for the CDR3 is TGCAGCGTCGCTACGACAGCGAGGGATGAAAAACTGTTTTTT. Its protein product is CSVATTARDEKLFF. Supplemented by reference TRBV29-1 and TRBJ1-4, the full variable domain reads SAVISQKPSRDICQRGTSLTIQCQVDSQVTMMFWYRQQPGQSLTLIATANQGSEATYESGFVIDKFPISRPNLTFSTLTVSNMSPEDSSIYLCSVATTARDEKLFFGSGTQLSVL.

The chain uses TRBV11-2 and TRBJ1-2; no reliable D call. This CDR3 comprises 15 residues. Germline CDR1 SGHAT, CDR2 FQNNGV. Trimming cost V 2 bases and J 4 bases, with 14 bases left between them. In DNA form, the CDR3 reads TGTGCCAGCAGCTTAAGTCGTGAGCCCTTCTATGGCTACACCTTC. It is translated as CASSLSREPFYGYTF.

The CDR3 loop reads CASSYSVYSRDEKLFF. CDR3 nucleotide sequence: TGTGCCAGCAGTTACTCGGTATACAGTCGAGATGAAAAACTGTTTTTT. The chain has TRBV6-6 and TRBJ1-4; D is ambiguous. V was cut by 0 bases and J by 6 bases, with 14 bases left in between. The CDR3 is 16 residues long. The germline V gene has CDR1 MNHNY and CDR2 SVGAGI (reference sequence).

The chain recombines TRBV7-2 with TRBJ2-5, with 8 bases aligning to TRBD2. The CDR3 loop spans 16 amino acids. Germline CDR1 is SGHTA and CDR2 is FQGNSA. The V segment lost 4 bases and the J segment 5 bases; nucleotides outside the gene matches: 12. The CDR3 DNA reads TGTGCCAGCAGCTCGCCGAGAGCGGGAGCGTGGGAGACCCAGTACTTC. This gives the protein CASSSPRAGAWETQYF.

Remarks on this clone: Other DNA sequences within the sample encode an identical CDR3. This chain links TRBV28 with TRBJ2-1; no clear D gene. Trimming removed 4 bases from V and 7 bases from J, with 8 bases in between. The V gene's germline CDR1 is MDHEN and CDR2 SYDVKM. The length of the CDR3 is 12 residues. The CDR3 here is CASSSEVNEQFF. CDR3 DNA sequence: TGTGCCAGCAGTTCCGAGGTAAATGAGCAGTTCTTC.

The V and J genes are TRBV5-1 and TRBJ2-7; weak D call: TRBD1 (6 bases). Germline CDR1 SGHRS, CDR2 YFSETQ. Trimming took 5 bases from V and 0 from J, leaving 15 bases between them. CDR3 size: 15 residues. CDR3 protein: CASSQDRSSSYEQYF. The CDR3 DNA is TGCGCCAGCAGTCAGGACAGATCGAGCTCCTACGAGCAGTACTTC.

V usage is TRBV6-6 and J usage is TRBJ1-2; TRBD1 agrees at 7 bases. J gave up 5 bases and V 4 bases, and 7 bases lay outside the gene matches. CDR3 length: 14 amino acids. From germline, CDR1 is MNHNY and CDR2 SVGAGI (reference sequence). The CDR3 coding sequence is TGTGCCAGCAGTTTAAGCAGGGGGAGTTATGGCTACACCTTC. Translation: CASSLSRGSYGYTF.

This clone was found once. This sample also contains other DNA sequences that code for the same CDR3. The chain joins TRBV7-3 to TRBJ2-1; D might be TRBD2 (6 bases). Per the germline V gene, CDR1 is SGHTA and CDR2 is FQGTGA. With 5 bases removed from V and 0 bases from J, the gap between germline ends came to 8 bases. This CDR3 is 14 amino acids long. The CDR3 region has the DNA TGTGCCAGCAGCCCGACTAGCTCCTACAATGAGCAGTTCTTC. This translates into CASSPTSSYNEQFF.

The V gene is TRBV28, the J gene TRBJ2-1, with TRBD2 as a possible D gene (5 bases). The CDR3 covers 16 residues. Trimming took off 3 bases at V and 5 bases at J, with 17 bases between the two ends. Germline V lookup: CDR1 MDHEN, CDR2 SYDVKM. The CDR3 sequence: CASSFTFLAPNNEQFF. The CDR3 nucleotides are TGTGCCAGCAGTTTTACGTTCCTAGCCCCAAACAATGAGCAGTTCTTC.